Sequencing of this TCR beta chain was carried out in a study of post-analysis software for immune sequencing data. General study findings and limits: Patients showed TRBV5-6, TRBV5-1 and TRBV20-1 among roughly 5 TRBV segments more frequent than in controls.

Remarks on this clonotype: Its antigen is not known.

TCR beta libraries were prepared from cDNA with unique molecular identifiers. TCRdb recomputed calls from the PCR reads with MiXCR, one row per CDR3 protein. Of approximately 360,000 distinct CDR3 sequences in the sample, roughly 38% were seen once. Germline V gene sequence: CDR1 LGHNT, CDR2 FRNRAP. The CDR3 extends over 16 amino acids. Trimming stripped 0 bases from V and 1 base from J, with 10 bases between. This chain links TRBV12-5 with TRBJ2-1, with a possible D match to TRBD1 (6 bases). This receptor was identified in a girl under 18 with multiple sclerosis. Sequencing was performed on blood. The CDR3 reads CASGLVIRGSYNEQFF. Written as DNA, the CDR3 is TGTGCTAGTGGTTTGGTCATCAGGGGATCCTACAATGAGCAGTTCTTC.